The T cell receptor (beta chain) described here comes from a study of T cells in localized non-small cell lung cancer. Study-wide results and caveats: There were a median 57 of the top 100 tumor clones appearing in adjacent lung.

A note on this clone: Antigen: not known.

Method: immunoSEQ multiplex PCR; TCRdb's copy keeps in-frame clones and lacks some. The table includes 53,000 or so clones, approximately 80% detected once. Per the germline V gene, CDR1 is SEHNR and CDR2 is FQNEAQ (reference sequence). V was pared by 4 bases and J by 0 bases, with 19 bases between. The CDR3 covers 18 residues. The J gene is TRBJ1-5, the V gene TRBV7-9; D is uncertain. The source of this sequence is a man aged 40 to 70 with stage III lung adenocarcinoma. The sequenced sample was peripheral blood mononuclear cells, obtained before any cancer treatment. The CDR3 DNA is TGTGCCAGCAGCTCGGGTCGGGGAGGGCTTTATAGCAATCAGCCCCAGCATTTT. Protein sequence: CASSSGRGGLYSNQPQHF.